This TCR beta chain was obtained from a study of shared clonotypes between healthy human individuals. Regarding this clone: The antigen is not known.

Every subset's genomic DNA went evenly onto several immunoSEQ plates. Method: immunoSEQ multiplex PCR; TCRdb's copy keeps in-frame clones and lacks some. The table has almost 700,000 clones, 92% seen once. Selected positively for CCR7 and CD45RO-negative, naive CD8 cells excluded terminally differentiated effector memory CD45RA+ cells. Overall study findings and caveats: Compared with memory subsets, naive subsets generally had larger estimated richness.

This sequence was found in a man aged 25 to 40 in good health. Sequencing was carried out using naive CD8+ T cells sorted from blood.

The CDR3 bases are TGTGCCAGCAGTCCCATTAGCGGGAGGGGGGGCTCCTACGAGCAGTACTTC. Translated: CASSPISGRGGSYEQYF. V gene TRBV27 combines with J gene TRBJ2-7; 11 nucleotides agree with TRBD2. Looked up from germline, CDR1 is MNHEY and CDR2 is SMNVEV (reference sequence). The junction had 9 bases not matched to a gene; V was cut back by 5 bases and J by 0 bases. This CDR3 spans 17 amino acids.